This TCR beta chain was recovered during a study of T cell changes during pregnancy in multiple sclerosis. J gave up 1 base and V 3 bases, and 5 bases lay outside the gene matches. This CDR3 region has 14 residues. Germline CDR1 reads SQVTM; CDR2 reads ANQGSEA. Profiled with immunoSEQ multiplex PCR; TCRdb holds only in-frame clones, not every one. The sample yields about 24,000 clones, 88% seen once. This receptor was obtained from a female donor in good health, enrolled as a control in a pregnancy study. The material was CD4+ T cells from peripheral blood mononuclear cells, obtained in the first trimester of pregnancy. V gene TRBV29-1 combines with J gene TRBJ2-5, with 7 bases that match TRBD2. The CDR3 here is CSVEGGTSQETQYF. CDR3 sequence (DNA): TGCAGCGTTGAGGGGGGGACCTCCCAAGAGACCCAGTACTTC.